This entry lists 29 T cell receptor beta chains sequenced from one sample in a study of CD8 T cells in Susac syndrome (dated by TCRdb to the late 2010s). Libraries were made using the immunoSEQ multiplex PCR assay. RNA was extracted using the RNeasy kit, and about 0.45 to 1 ug of the RNA was reverse transcribed with random hexamers. Clones were called with MiXCR by TCRdb after fastp trimmed the public reads at Q25, and only in-frame beta chains were retained. Merged by CDR3 protein, the rows form single entries marked with the most common genes and DNA. The sample has about 130,000 distinct CDR3 sequences on record, about 93% of them singletons. The biggest ten clones account for approximately 0.24% of the sample. Sequences were obtained from CD8+ T cells from PBMCs. These receptors originate from a human donor with multiple sclerosis.

This chain links TRBV5-6 with TRBJ1-5; unclear D gene. Germline CDR1 SGHDT, CDR2 YYEEEE. The CDR3 totals 15 residues. V shed 0 bases and J shed 0 bases, with 7 bases lying between them. The CDR3: CASSLGLNSNQPQHF. CDR3 bases: TGTGCCAGCAGCTTGGGGCTGAATAGCAATCAGCCCCAGCATTTT.

V usage is TRBV5-1 and J usage is TRBJ2-3; 13 bases match TRBD2. Germline V gene lookup returns CDR1 SGHRS and CDR2 YFSETQ. This CDR3 is built from 15 residues. The ends lost 5 bases at V and 3 bases at J; junction bases unmatched: 3. For the CDR3, the DNA is TGCGCCAGCAGGGGACTAGCGGGAAAAACAGATACGCAGTATTTT. It yields the protein CASRGLAGKTDTQYF.

The J gene is TRBJ2-7, the V gene TRBV6-5; 7 nucleotides match TRBD2. This CDR3 contains 13 residues. Germline CDR1 MNHEY, CDR2 SVGAGI. With V trimmed by 4 bases and J by 7 bases, 7 bases remained unmatched. The CDR3 bases are TGTGCCAGCAGTTGGGGGGGACGGGCGGAGCAGTACTTC. This codes for CASSWGGRAEQYF.

The genes are TRBV28 and TRBJ2-7; 7 nucleotides match TRBD1. V lost 5 bases, J lost 3 bases, and 13 bases stayed unmatched. CDR1 is MDHEN and CDR2 is SYDVKM in the germline V gene. This CDR3 comprises 16 residues. CDR3 sequence: CASSTRDRGLNYEQYF. CDR3 nucleotides: TGTGCCAGCAGTACCCGGGATAGGGGGCTAAACTACGAGCAGTACTTC.

The genes are TRBV7-8 and TRBJ1-4; the match to TRBD1 covers 8 bases. V was pared by 6 bases and J by 3 bases, with 9 bases of the junction left unmatched. The CDR3 is made up of 16 amino acids. The germline CDR1 and CDR2 sequences are SGHVS and FQNEAQ. Here the CDR3 DNA reads TGTGCCAGCAGTTTTCCAGGGACAGGACCTAATGAAAAACTGTTTTTT. It is translated as CASSFPGTGPNEKLFF.

The gene calls are TRBV9 and TRBJ1-2, with D possibly matching TRBD1 (6 bases). CDR3 length equals 15 residues. The ends were cut back, 0 bases at V and 7 bases at J, with 16 bases in the middle. Germline CDR1 reads SGDLS; CDR2 reads YYNGEE. The CDR3 is CASSVAYREVGGYTF. CDR3 DNA sequence: TGTGCCAGCAGCGTAGCATACAGGGAAGTCGGTGGCTACACCTTC. The full variable domain, rest sourced from reference TRBV9 and TRBJ1-2, is DSGVTQTPKHLITATGQRVTLRCSPRSGDLSVYWYQQSLDQGLQFLIQYYNGEERAKGNILERFSAQQFPDLHSELNLSSLELGDSALYFCASSVAYREVGGYTFGSGTRLTVV.

The chain uses TRBV11-1 and TRBJ1-1; D is uncertain. The ends were cut back, 2 bases at V and 0 bases at J, with 13 bases in the middle. Germline values: CDR1 SGHAT, CDR2 FQDESV (reference sequence). CDR3 length equals 16 residues. Here the CDR3 reads CASSLYPGGMNTEAFF. DNA of the CDR3: TGTGCCAGCAGCTTATACCCAGGTGGAATGAACACTGAAGCTTTCTTT. The full variable domain, its missing parts supplied by reference TRBV11-1 and TRBJ1-1, is EAEVAQSPRYKITEKSQAVAFWCDPISGHATLYWYRQILGQGPELLVQFQDESVVDDSQLPKDRFSAERLKGVDSTLKIQPAELGDSAMYLCASSLYPGGMNTEAFFGQGTRLTVV.

The chain's CDR3 is CASSSLLGEQYF. For the CDR3, the DNA is TGTGCCAGCAGCTCCCTCCTAGGCGAGCAGTACTTC. The chain combines TRBV11-2 with TRBJ2-7; D uncertain. Trimming pared 4 bases from V and 6 bases from J, leaving 10 bases between. Germline V gene lookup returns CDR1 SGHAT and CDR2 FQNNGV. This CDR3 is built from 12 residues.

About this clonotype: A junction boundary mismatches the germline segment, possibly from a read error. The chain uses TRBV20-1 and TRBJ1-5; 8 bases fit TRBD1. This CDR3 has 17 amino acids. The germline V gene encodes CDR1 DFQATT and CDR2 SNEGSKA (reference sequence). CDR3: CSARDLRGQNSNQPQHF. In DNA form, the CDR3 reads TGCAGTGCTCGAGACCTCAGGGGGCAGAATAGCAATCAGCCCCAGCATTTT.

The chain employs TRBV10-3 and TRBJ2-1; D unresolved. Trimming pared 5 bases from V and 8 bases from J, leaving 7 bases between. The CDR3 loop spans 11 amino acids. Germline V gene data show CDR1 as ENHRY and CDR2 as SYGVKD. Here the CDR3 DNA reads TGTGCCATCAGTCCTTCGGATGAGCAGTTCTTC. Translated: CAISPSDEQFF.

The chain has TRBV19 and TRBJ1-1; D is ambiguous. CDR3 size: 13 residues. V was trimmed by 5 bases and J by 1 base, leaving 8 bases between them. The germline V gene has CDR1 LNHDA and CDR2 SQIVND (reference sequence). This chain's CDR3 is CASSLKGNTEAFF. Here the CDR3 DNA reads TGTGCCAGTAGTTTAAAGGGGAACACTGAAGCTTTCTTT.

The chain joins TRBV29-1 to TRBJ2-7; the match to TRBD2 covers 10 bases. Losses at the gene ends were 6 bases for V and 3 bases for J; bases not matched to a gene: 5. The CDR3 loop spans 13 amino acids. Germline CDR1 and CDR2: SQVTM and ANQGSEA. The CDR3 reads CSVFLAGDYEQYF. The CDR3, as DNA: TGCAGCGTGTTCCTAGCGGGAGACTACGAGCAGTACTTC.

The V gene is TRBV20-1, the J gene TRBJ2-7; 9 nucleotides agree with TRBD2. The CDR3 is 13 amino acids. The V and J ends lost 6 bases and 4 bases, in that order; junction bases with no gene match: 7. Germline values: CDR1 DFQATT, CDR2 SNEGSKA (reference sequence). The DNA of the CDR3 is TGCAGTGCCCTACGCGGGGGGGATTACGAGCAGTACTTC. Translation: CSALRGGDYEQYF.

The chain joins TRBV27 to TRBJ2-1, with 7 positions matching TRBD2. The CDR3 length is 12 residues. Trimming cost V 5 bases and J 8 bases; bases outside gene matches: 3. Germline V lookup: CDR1 MNHEY, CDR2 SMNVEV (reference sequence). The CDR3 nucleotides are TGTGCCAGCAGTGGACTAGGTTATGAGCAGTTCTTC. Translation: CASSGLGYEQFF.

The chain employs TRBV25-1 and TRBJ2-5; TRBD2 might be the D (5 bases). The CDR3 spans 14 residues. V was trimmed by 4 bases and J by 3 bases, leaving 12 bases between them. Germline CDR1 MGHDK, CDR2 SYGVNS. This CDR3 is CASSVTGSEETQYF. CDR3 nucleotide sequence: TGTGCCAGCAGTGTTACGGGGTCGGAAGAGACCCAGTACTTC. Together with reference TRBV25-1 and TRBJ2-5, the CDR3 gives the full variable domain: EADIYQTPRYLVIGTGKKITLECSQTMGHDKMYWYQQDPGMELHLIHYSYGVNSTEKGDLSSESTVSRIRTEHFPLTLESARPSHTSQYLCASSVTGSEETQYFGPGTRLLVL.

This clonotype appeared a single time. The chain uses TRBV27 and TRBJ2-2; TRBD1 agrees at 11 bases. Germline V lookup: CDR1 MNHEY, CDR2 SMNVEV (reference sequence). This CDR3 comprises 15 residues. V lost 6 bases, J lost 6 bases, and 6 bases stayed unmatched. Here the CDR3 DNA reads TGTGCCAGCAGCCCTGGGACAGGGGGATCCGGGGAGCTGTTTTTT. It is translated as CASSPGTGGSGELFF.

The V gene is TRBV4-1, the J gene TRBJ2-2, with D perhaps assigned TRBD1 or TRBD2 (6 bases each). V gave up 4 bases and J gave up 2 bases, with 14 bases separating them. This CDR3 contains 16 residues. Germline V gene data show CDR1 as MGHRA and CDR2 as YSYEKL. The CDR3 sequence is CASSPRGADNTGELFF. In DNA form, the CDR3 reads TGCGCCAGCAGCCCTAGGGGGGCGGATAACACCGGGGAGCTGTTTTTT.

This sequence joins TRBV12-3 or TRBV12-4 and TRBJ2-3; D perhaps matches TRBD2 (5 bases). The CDR3 is 13 residues long. Trimming shortened V by 6 bases and J by 5 bases, and 12 bases separated the two germline ends. CDR3 nucleotide sequence: TGTGCCAGCAGCCACGGGGAAAAAGATACGCAGTATTTT. It translates to CASSHGEKDTQYF.

J is TRBJ1-3 and V is TRBV14; D ambiguous. Deletions cut 1 base from V and 0 bases from J, with 7 bases between. Germline V gene sequence: CDR1 SGHDN, CDR2 FVKESK. CDR3 length: 15 residues. The CDR3 DNA follows: TGTGCCAGCAGCCAAGTCAGCTACTCTGGAAACACCATATATTTT. It encodes CASSQVSYSGNTIYF. Variable domain in full (rest from reference TRBV14 and TRBJ1-3): EAGVTQFPSHSVIEKGQTVTLRCDPISGHDNLYWYRRVMGKEIKFLLHFVKESKQDESGMPNNRFLAERTGGTYSTLKVQPAELEDSGVYFCASSQVSYSGNTIYFGEGSWLTVV.

This clonotype was observed once. This rearrangement joins TRBV27 to TRBJ2-7, with D possibly TRBD1 on 6 matching bases. V lost 2 bases, J lost 1 base, and 12 bases lay in between. The CDR3 has 15 amino acids. From germline, CDR1 is MNHEY and CDR2 SMNVEV (reference sequence). CDR3 residues: CASSLAGAISYEQYF. The DNA of the CDR3 is TGTGCCAGCAGTTTAGCAGGGGCTATTTCCTACGAGCAGTACTTC.

The V call is TRBV2, the J call TRBJ1-1; D gene unclear. Germline V gene lookup returns CDR1 SNHLY and CDR2 FYNNEI. The CDR3 covers 12 residues. The V end was cut by 7 bases, the J end by 8 bases, with 14 bases between. The CDR3: CASTPRVSEAFF. The CDR3 region has the DNA TGTGCCAGCACCCCCCGGGTATCGGAAGCTTTCTTT.

This clonotype was observed once. The chain uses TRBV27 and TRBJ1-5; D is uncertain. Trimming removed 3 bases from V and 9 bases from J, with 3 bases in between. From germline, CDR1 is MNHEY and CDR2 SMNVEV (reference sequence). The CDR3 runs 10 residues. The CDR3 DNA sequence: TGTGCCAGCAGTTTGCTGCCCCAGCATTTT. Its protein is CASSLLPQHF.

V usage is TRBV5-6 and J usage is TRBJ2-7, with 8 nucleotides matching TRBD1. Trimming cost V 4 bases and J 5 bases; bases outside gene matches: 8. The CDR3 consists of 14 residues. Germline V gene lookup returns CDR1 SGHDT and CDR2 YYEEEE. The CDR3 loop reads CASSLQDRDNEQYF. The CDR3 DNA reads TGTGCCAGCAGCCTGCAGGACAGGGATAACGAGCAGTACTTC.

About this clonotype: An end of the junction does not agree with germline; a read error may underlie this. This sequence joins TRBV15 and TRBJ2-6; TRBD1 might be the D (5 bases). Germline loops: CDR1 LNHNV, CDR2 YYDKDF (reference sequence). The CDR3 spans 15 residues. Here the CDR3 DNA reads TGTGCCACCAGCGGAGACAGCTCTGGGGCCAACGTCCTGACTTTC. This encodes CATSGDSSGANVLTF.

V and J are TRBV3-1 and TRBJ2-1, with 13 bases identical to TRBD2. The CDR3 loop spans 17 amino acids. Germline assignment: CDR1 LGHDT and CDR2 YNNKEL (reference sequence). Losses at the gene ends were 0 bases for V and 5 bases for J; bases not matched to a gene: 4. CDR3 nucleotides: TGTGCCAGCAGCCAAGATCTTGGGACTAGCGGGAACAATGAGCAGTTCTTC. This translates into CASSQDLGTSGNNEQFF.

This clonotype was seen a single time. This chain connects TRBV29-1 to TRBJ2-1, with D unclear. V was pared by 3 bases and J by 3 bases, with 6 bases between. In germline, CDR1 is SQVTM, CDR2 ANQGSEA. This CDR3 is built from 12 residues. DNA of the CDR3: TGCAGCGTTGACAGTTACTACAATGAGCAGTTCTTC. Amino acids: CSVDSYYNEQFF.

The rearrangement links TRBV6-1 to TRBJ2-2, with TRBD1 as a possible D gene (6 bases). Trimming took off 5 bases at V and 6 bases at J, with 25 bases between the two ends. Germline CDR1 and CDR2: MNHNS and SASEGT. This CDR3 region has 18 residues. CDR3 sequence (DNA): TGTGCCAGCAGTCAGCCTGAGGAGCGGTTAGGGGGTGCCGGGGAGCTGTTTTTT. It is translated as CASSQPEERLGGAGELFF.

The CDR3, as DNA: TGCAGTGCTAGCGAAGCGGACTCCCAGGGTGAGCAGTTCTTC. Amino acid sequence: CSASEADSQGEQFF. The chain is built from TRBV20-1 and TRBJ2-1; D is possibly TRBD1 or TRBD2 (5 bases each). The germline V gene encodes CDR1 DFQATT and CDR2 SNEGSKA (reference sequence). This CDR3 region has 14 residues. V was cut by 3 bases and J by 9 bases, with 18 bases left in between.

This clonotype was counted a single time. The rearrangement joins TRBV7-8 to TRBJ2-7; D possibly corresponds to TRBD1 (6 bases). V lost 0 bases and J lost 6, with 21 bases in between. CDR1 is SGHVS and CDR2 is FQNEAQ in the germline V gene. The CDR3 runs to 17 residues. CDR3 amino acids: CASSLAETQGPAGEQYF. CDR3 nucleotides: TGTGCCAGCAGCTTAGCAGAAACACAGGGACCTGCAGGCGAGCAGTACTTC.